One T cell receptor beta chain is described in this entry. Its matching antigen is unknown. The PCR made use of 60 Vbeta and 13 Jbeta primers. Some clones are missing from TCRdb's copy, which holds only in-frame ones; the method was immunoSEQ multiplex PCR. The sample includes about 160,000 clones, approximately 88% seen only once; the top ten take more than 1%. This entry comes from a study of cytomegalovirus exposure and HLA in healthy donors. Trimming removed 3 bases from V and 4 bases from J; junction bases left unmatched: 2. CDR3 length: 14 amino acids. Germline loops: CDR1 SGHTA, CDR2 FQGNSA. Study conclusions and caveats: Later analysis suggested links between common viral pathogens and several top significant clusters.

The V gene is TRBV7-2, the J gene TRBJ1-3; 8 bases line up with TRBD1. Sequencing was done on a sample of PBMCs. This sequence originates from a boy aged 2-9 years in good health and CMV-seronegative. CDR3 region: CASSFRDRGNTIYF. The CDR3 DNA reads as TGTGCCAGCAGCTTCCGGGACAGGGGAAACACCATATATTTT.